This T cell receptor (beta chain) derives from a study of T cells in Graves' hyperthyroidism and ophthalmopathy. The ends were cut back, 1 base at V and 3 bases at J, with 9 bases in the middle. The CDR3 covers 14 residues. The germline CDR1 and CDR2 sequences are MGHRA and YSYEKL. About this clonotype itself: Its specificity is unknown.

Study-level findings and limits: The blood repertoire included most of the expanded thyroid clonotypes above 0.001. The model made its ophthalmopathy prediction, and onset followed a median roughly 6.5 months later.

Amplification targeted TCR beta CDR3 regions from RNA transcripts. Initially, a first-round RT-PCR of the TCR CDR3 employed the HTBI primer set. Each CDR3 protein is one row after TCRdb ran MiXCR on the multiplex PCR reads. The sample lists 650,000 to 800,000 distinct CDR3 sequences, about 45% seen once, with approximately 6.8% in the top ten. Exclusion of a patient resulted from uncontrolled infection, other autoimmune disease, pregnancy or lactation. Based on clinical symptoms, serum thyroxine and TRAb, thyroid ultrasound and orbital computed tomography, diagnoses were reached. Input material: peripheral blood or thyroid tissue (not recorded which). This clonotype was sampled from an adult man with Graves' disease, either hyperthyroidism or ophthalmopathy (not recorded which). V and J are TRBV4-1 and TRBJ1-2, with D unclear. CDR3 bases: TGCGCCAGCAGCCAAGCGGGCAACCACTATGGCTACACCTTC. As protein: CASSQAGNHYGYTF.